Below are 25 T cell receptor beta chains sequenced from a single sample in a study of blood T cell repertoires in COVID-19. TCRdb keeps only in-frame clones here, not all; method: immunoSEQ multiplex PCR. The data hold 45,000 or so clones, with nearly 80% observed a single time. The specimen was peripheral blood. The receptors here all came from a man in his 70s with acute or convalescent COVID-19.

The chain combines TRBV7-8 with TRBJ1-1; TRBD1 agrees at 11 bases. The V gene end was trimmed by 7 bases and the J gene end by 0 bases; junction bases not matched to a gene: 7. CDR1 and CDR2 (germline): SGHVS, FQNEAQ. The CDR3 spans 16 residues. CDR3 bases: TGTGCCAGCACCCAGCGGGACAGGGGGATGAACACTGAAGCTTTCTTT. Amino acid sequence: CASTQRDRGMNTEAFF. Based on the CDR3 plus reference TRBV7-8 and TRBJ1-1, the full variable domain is GAGVSQSPRYKVAKRGQDVALRCDPISGHVSLFWYQQALGQGPEFLTYFQNEAQLDKSGLPSDRFFAERPEGSVSTLKIQRTQQEDSAVYLCASTQRDRGMNTEAFFGQGTRLTVV.

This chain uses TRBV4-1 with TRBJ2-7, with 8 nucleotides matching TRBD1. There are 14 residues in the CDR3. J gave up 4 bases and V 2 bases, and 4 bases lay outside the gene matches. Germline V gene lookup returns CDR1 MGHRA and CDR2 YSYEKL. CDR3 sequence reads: CASSQPTGEYEQYF. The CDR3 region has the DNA TGCGCCAGCAGCCAACCGACAGGGGAGTACGAGCAGTACTTC.

The CDR3 protein is CASSNTGAGANVLTF. CDR3 coding DNA: TGTGCCAGCAGCAACACAGGGGCTGGGGCCAACGTCCTGACTTTC. The chain carries TRBV7-3 and TRBJ2-6, with TRBD1 matching over 7 bases. The germline V gene encodes CDR1 SGHTA and CDR2 FQGTGA. J lost 2 bases, V lost 5 bases, and 3 bases had no gene match. This CDR3 has 15 amino acids.

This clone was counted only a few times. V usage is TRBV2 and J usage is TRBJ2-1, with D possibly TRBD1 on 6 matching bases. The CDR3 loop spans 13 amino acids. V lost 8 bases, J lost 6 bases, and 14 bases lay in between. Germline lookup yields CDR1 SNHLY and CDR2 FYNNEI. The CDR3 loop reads CASGPQGINEQFF. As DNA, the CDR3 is TGTGCCAGCGGACCACAGGGTATCAATGAGCAGTTCTTC.

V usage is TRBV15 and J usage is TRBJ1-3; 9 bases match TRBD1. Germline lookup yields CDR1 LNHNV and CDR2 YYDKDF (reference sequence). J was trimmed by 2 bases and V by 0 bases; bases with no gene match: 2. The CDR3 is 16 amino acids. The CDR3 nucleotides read TGTGCCACCAGCAGAGAAGGGACAGGGACTGGAAACACCATATATTTT. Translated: CATSREGTGTGNTIYF.

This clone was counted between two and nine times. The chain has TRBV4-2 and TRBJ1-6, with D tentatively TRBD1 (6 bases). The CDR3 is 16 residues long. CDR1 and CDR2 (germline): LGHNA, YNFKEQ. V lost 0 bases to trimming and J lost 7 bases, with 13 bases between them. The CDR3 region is CASSQDVQGGNSPLHF. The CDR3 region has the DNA TGTGCCAGCAGCCAAGACGTACAGGGCGGCAATTCACCCCTCCACTTT.

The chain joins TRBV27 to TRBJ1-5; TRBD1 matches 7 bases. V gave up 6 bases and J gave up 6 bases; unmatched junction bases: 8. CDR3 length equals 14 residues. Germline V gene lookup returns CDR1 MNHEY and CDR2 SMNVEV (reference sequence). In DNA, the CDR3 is TGTGCCAGCAGCAAGACAGGGTATGGTCAGCCCCAGCATTTT. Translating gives CASSKTGYGQPQHF.

The CDR3 coding sequence is TGTGCCAGCTCGCCAAACGGACAGAACACCGGGGAGCTGTTTTTT. Translation: CASSPNGQNTGELFF. The chain is built from TRBV18 and TRBJ2-2, with D maybe TRBD1 (5 bases). V was pared by 6 bases and J by 1 base, with 12 bases between. The CDR3 is made up of 15 amino acids. Germline CDR1 and CDR2: KGHSH and LQKENI.

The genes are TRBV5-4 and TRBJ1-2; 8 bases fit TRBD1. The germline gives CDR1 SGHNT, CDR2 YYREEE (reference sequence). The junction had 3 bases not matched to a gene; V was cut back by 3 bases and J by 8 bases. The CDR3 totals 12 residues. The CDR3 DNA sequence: TGTGCCAGCAGCTCGACAGGGGTCGGCTACACCTTC. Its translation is CASSSTGVGYTF.

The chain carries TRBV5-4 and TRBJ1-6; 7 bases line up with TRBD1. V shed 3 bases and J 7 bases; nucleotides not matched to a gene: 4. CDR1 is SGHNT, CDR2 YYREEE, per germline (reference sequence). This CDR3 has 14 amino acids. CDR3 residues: CASSWAGGNSPLHF. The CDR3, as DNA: TGTGCCAGCAGCTGGGCAGGGGGAAATTCACCCCTCCACTTT.

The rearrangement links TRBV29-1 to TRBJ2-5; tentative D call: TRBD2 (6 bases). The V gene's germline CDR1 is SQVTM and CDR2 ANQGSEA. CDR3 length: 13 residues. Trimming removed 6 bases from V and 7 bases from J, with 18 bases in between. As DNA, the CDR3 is TGCAGCGTGGATTATTCGGCGGGGCTGACCCAGTACTTC. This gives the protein CSVDYSAGLTQYF.

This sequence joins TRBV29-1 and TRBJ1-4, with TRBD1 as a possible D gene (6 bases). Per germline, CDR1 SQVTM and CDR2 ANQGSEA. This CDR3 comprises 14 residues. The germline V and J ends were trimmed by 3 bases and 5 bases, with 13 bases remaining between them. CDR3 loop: CSVEDRKGNEKLFF. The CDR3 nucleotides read TGCAGCGTTGAGGACAGAAAAGGAAATGAAAAACTGTTTTTT.

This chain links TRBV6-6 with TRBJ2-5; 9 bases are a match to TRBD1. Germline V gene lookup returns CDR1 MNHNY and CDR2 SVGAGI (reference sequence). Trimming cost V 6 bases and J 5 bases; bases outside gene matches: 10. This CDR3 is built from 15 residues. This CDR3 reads CASRQGQGTAETQYF. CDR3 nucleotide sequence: TGTGCCAGCAGGCAAGGACAGGGGACTGCGGAGACCCAGTACTTC.

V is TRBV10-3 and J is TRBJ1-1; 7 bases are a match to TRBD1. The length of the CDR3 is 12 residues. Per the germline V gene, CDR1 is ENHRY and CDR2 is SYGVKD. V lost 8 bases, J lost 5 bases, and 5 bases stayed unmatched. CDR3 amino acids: CAIQGVGTEAFF. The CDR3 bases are TGTGCCATCCAGGGGGTTGGGACTGAAGCTTTCTTT.

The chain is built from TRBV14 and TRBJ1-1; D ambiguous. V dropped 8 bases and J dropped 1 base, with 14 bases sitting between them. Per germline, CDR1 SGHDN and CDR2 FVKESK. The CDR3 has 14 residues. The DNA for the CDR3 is TGTGCCAGCGCCCGGGAGGTGTCGAACACTGAAGCTTTCTTT. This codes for CASAREVSNTEAFF.

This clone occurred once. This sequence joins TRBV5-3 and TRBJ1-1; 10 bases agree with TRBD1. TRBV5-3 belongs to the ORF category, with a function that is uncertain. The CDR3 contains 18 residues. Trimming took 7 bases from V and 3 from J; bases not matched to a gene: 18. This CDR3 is CARDNSTGQGLGYTEAFF. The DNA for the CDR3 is TGTGCCAGAGACAACTCAACGGGACAGGGGTTAGGTTACACTGAAGCTTTCTTT.

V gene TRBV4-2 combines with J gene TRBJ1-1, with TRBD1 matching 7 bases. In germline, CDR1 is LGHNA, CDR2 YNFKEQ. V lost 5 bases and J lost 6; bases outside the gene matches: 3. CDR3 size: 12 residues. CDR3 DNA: TGTGCCAGCAGCTCACAGGGGTCTGAAGCTTTCTTT. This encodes CASSSQGSEAFF.

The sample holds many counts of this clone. CDR3 bases: TGTGCCAGCAGCTTGCTTCCCGACATTGACCAAGAGACCCAGTACTTC. Residues: CASSLLPDIDQETQYF. This rearrangement joins TRBV5-4 to TRBJ2-5, with D hard to call. This CDR3 region has 16 residues. Trimming took off 1 base at V and 0 bases at J, with 13 bases between the two ends. Germline loops: CDR1 SGHNT, CDR2 YYREEE (reference sequence).

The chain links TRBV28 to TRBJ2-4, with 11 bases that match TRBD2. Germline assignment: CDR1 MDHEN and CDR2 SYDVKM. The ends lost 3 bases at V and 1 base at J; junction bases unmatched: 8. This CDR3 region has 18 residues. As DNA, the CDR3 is TGTGCCAGCAGTTTGTGGCTAGCGGGGGGCGGGGCCAAAAACATTCAGTACTTC. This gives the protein CASSLWLAGGGAKNIQYF.

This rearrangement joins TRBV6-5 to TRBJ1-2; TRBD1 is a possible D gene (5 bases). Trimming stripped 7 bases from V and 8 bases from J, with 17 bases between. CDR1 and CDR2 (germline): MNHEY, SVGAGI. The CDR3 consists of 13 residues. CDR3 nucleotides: TGTGCCAGCACCTCACGATCAGGGAACGGCTACACCTTC. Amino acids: CASTSRSGNGYTF.

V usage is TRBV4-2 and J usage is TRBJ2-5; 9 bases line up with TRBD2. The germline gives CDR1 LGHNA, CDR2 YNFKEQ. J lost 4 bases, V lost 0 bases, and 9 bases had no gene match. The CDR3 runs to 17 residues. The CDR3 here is CASSQEAAGGPIETQYF. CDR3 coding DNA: TGTGCCAGCAGCCAAGAGGCGGCGGGGGGGCCTATAGAGACCCAGTACTTC.

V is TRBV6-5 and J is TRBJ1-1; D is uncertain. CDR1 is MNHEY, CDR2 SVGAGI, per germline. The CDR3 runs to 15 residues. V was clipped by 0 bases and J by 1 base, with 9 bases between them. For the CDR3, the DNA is TGTGCCAGCAGTTACTCCGGGGTGGGGAACACTGAAGCTTTCTTT. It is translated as CASSYSGVGNTEAFF.

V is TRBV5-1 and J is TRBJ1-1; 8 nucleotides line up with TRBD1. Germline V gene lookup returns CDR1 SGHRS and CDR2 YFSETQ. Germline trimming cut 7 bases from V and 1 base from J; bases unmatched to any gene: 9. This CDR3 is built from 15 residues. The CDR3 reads CASGVFGQGNTEAFF. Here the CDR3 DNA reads TGCGCCAGCGGGGTCTTCGGACAGGGGAACACTGAAGCTTTCTTT.

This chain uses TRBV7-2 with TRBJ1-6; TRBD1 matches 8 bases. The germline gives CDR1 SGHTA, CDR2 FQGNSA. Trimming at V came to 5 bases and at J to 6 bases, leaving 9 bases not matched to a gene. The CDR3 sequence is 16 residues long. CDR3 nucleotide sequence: TGTGCCAGCAGCCCGCGCGGGACAGGTTTTAATTCACCCCTCCACTTT. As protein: CASSPRGTGFNSPLHF.

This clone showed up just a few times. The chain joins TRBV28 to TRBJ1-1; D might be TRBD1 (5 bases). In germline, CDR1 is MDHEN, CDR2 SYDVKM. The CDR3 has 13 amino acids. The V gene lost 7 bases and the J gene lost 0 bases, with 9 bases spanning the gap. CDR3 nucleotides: TGTGCCAGCACCACGGGGGTGAACACTGAAGCTTTCTTT. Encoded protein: CASTTGVNTEAFF.